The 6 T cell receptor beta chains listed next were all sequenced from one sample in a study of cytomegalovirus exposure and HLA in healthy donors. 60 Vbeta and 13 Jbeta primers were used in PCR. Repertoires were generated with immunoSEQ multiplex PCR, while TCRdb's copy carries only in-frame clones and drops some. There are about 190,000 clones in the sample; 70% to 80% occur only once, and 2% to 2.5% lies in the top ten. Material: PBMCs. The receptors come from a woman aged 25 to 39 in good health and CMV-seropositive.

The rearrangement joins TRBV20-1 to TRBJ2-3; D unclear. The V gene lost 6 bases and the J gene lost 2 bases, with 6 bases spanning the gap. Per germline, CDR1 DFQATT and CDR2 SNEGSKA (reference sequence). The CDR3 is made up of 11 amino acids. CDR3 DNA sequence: TGCAGTGCCCGTATCACAGATACGCAGTATTTT. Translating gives CSARITDTQYF.

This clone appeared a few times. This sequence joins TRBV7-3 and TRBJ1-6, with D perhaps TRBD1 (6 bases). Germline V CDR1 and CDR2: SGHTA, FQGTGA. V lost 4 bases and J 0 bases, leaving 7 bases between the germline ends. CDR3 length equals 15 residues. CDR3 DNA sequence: TGTGCCAGCAGCTCGACAGGCTCCTATAATTCACCCCTCCACTTT. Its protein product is CASSSTGSYNSPLHF.

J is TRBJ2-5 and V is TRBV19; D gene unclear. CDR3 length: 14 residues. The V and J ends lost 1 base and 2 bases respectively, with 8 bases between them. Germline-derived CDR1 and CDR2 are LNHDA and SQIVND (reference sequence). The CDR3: CASSIGPTQETQYF. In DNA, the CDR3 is TGTGCCAGTAGTATAGGTCCAACTCAAGAGACCCAGTACTTC. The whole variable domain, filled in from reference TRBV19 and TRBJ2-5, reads DGGITQSPKYLFRKEGQNVTLSCEQNLNHDAMYWYRQDPGQGLRLIYYSQIVNDFQKGDIAEGYSVSREKKESFPLTVTSAQKNPTAFYLCASSIGPTQETQYFGPGTRLLVL.

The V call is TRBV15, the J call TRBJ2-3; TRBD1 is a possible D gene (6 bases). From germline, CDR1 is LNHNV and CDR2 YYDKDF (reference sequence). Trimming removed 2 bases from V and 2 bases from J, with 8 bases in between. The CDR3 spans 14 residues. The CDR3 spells CATSRRQDTDTQYF. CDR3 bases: TGTGCCACCAGCAGAAGACAGGACACAGATACGCAGTATTTT.

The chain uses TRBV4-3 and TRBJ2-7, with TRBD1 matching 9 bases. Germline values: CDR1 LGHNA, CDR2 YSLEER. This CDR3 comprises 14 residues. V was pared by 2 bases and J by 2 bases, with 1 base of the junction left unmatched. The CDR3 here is CASSQRTGAYEQYF. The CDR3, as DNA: TGCGCCAGCAGCCAACGGACAGGGGCCTACGAGCAGTACTTC.

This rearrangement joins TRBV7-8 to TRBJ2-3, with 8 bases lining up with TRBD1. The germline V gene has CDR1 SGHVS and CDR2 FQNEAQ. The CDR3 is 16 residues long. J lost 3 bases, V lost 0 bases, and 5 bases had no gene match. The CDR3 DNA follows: TGTGCCAGCAGCTTAGCAAGGACAGGGAAAACAGATACGCAGTATTTT. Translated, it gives CASSLARTGKTDTQYF.